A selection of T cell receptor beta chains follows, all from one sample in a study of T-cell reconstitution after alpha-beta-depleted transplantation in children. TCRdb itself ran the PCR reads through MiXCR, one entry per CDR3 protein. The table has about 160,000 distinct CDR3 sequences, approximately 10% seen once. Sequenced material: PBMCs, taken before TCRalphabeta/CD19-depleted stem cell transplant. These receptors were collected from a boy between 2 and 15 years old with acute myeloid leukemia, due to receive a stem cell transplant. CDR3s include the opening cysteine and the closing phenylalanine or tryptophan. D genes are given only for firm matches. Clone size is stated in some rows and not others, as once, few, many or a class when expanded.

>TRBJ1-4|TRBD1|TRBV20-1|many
CSAEGQSNEKLFF
TGCAGTGCCGAGGGACAGTCTAATGAAAAACTGTTTTTT
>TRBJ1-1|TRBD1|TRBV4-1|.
CASSSLGQVHIEAFF
TGCGCCAGCAGTTCACTCGGACAGGTGCACATTGAAGCTTTCTTT
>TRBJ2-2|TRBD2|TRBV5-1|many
CASSFPSGRRNTGELFF
TGCGCCAGCAGCTTTCCTAGCGGGAGGAGGAACACCGGGGAGCTGTTTTTT
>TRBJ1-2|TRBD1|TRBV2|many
CASIILRRTGPSNYGYTF
TGTGCCAGCATCATCCTTAGAAGGACAGGGCCTTCTAACTATGGCTACACCTTC
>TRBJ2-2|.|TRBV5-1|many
CASREMGTGELFF
TGCGCCAGCCGGGAGATGGGGACCGGGGAGCTGTTTTTT
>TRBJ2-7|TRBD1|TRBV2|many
CASSGWGQVSYEQYF
TGTGCCAGCAGTGGGTGGGGACAGGTCTCCTACGAGCAGTACTTC
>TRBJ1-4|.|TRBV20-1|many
CSASPRLYEKLFF
TGCAGTGCTTCCCCGAGACTTTATGAAAAACTGTTTTTT
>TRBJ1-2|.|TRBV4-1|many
CASSQERLYGYTF
TGCGCCAGCAGCCAAGAGCGCCTCTATGGCTACACCTTC
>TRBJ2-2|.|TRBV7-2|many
CASRLGREKSGELFF
TGTGCCAGCAGGTTGGGGCGGGAAAAGTCCGGGGAGCTGTTTTTT
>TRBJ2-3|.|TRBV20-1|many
CSVLTASTDTQYF
TGCAGTGTCCTGACAGCTAGCACAGATACGCAGTATTTT
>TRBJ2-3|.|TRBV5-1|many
CASSLVGDTQYF
TGCGCCAGCAGCTTGGTGGGGGATACGCAGTATTTT
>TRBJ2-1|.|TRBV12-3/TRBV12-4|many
CASSLSALDYNEQFF
TGTGCCAGCAGTTTAAGTGCACTGGACTACAATGAGCAGTTCTTC
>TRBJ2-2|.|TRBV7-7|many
CASSSSPTGELFF
TGTGCTAGCAGCTCTTCCCCCACCGGGGAGCTGTTTTTT
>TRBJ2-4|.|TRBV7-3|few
CASSLGGGQNIQSF
TGTGCCAGCAGCTTAGGGGGGGGCCAAAACATTCAGTCCTTC
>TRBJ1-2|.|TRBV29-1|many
CSVEVRQAVSYGYTF
TGCAGCGTTGAAGTGAGACAGGCCGTATCCTATGGCTACACCTTC
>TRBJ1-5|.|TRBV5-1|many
CASSFYPGNQPQHF
TGCGCCAGCAGCTTTTATCCCGGCAATCAGCCCCAGCATTTT
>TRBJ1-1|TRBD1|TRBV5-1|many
CASSTVTGSTEAFF
TGCGCCAGCAGTACCGTGACAGGGTCGACTGAAGCTTTCTTT
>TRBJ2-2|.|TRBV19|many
CASQPGRRENTGELFF
TGTGCCAGCCAACCCGGGCGACGTGAGAACACCGGGGAGCTGTTTTTT
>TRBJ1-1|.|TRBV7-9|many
CASSLGQPGLTEAFF
TGTGCCAGCAGCTTAGGGCAACCGGGGCTCACTGAAGCTTTCTTT
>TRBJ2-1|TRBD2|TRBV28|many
CASSPRLGTSGILLIRGEQFF
TGTGCCAGCAGTCCGCGACTCGGGACTAGCGGGATTTTACTCATTCGGGGTGAGCAGTTCTTC
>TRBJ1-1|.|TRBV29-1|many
CSVGTFLNTEAFF
TGCAGCGTTGGGACATTTCTGAACACTGAAGCTTTCTTT
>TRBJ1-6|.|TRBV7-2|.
CASSLGTAYSPLHF
TGTGCCAGCAGCTTAGGGACAGCCTATTCACCCCTCCACTTT
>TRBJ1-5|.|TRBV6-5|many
CASSYEGLFQPQHF
TGTGCCAGCAGTTATGAGGGACTTTTTCAGCCCCAGCATTTT
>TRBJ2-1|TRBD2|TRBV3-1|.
CASTQWGAGGDEQFF
TGTGCCTCCACCCAATGGGGAGCGGGAGGCGATGAGCAGTTCTTC
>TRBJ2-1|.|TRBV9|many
CASNRVGAYNEQFF
TGTGCCAGCAACAGGGTCGGAGCCTACAATGAGCAGTTCTTC
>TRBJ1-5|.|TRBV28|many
CASSSQGGGHSNQPQHF
TGTGCCAGCAGTTCTCAGGGAGGAGGACATAGCAATCAGCCCCAGCATTTT
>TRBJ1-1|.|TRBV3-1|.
CASSQGGEGGAFF
TGTGCCAGCAGCCAAGGGGGGGAGGGAGGAGCTTTCTTT
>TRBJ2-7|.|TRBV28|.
CASSLYLSGSSYEQYF
TGTGCAAGCAGTTTATACCTATCGGGCTCTTCCTACGAGCAGTACTTC
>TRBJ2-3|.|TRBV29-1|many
CSVDGSGGTDTQYF
TGCAGCGTTGACGGGTCCGGAGGCACAGATACGCAGTATTTT
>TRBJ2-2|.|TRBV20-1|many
CSATSQDPSQGELFF
TGCAGTGCTACCTCTCAGGACCCCTCCCAAGGGGAGCTGTTTTTT
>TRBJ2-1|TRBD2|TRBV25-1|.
CASSNQQREGYNEQFF
TGTGCCAGCAGTAACCAACAGCGGGAGGGTTACAATGAGCAGTTCTTC
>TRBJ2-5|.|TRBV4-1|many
CASSQVEWETQYF
TGCGCCAGCAGCCAAGTGGAGTGGGAGACCCAGTACTTC
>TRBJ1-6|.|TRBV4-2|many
CASSQDWGGNSPLHF
TGTGCCAGCAGCCAAGATTGGGGGGGCAATTCACCCCTCCACTTT
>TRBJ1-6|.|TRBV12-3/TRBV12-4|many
CASSLAGDSPLHF
TGTGCCAGCAGTTTGGCTGGGGATTCACCCCTCCACTTT
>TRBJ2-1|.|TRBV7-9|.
CASSLAKNEQFF
TGTGCCAGCAGCTTAGCAAAAAATGAGCAGTTCTTC
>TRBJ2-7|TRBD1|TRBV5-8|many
CASRLKGAAYEQYF
TGTGCCAGCAGGTTAAAGGGGGCGGCTTACGAGCAGTACTTC
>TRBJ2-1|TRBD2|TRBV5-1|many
CASRTIAGERGGDFF
TGCGCCAGCAGGACCATAGCGGGAGAGAGGGGGGGGGACTTCTTC
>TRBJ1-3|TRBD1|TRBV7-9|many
CASWTGGSGNTIYF
TGTGCCAGCTGGACAGGGGGGTCTGGAAACACCATATATTTT
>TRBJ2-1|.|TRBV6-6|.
CASTMLDEQFF
TGTGCCAGCACCATGTTAGATGAGCAGTTCTTC
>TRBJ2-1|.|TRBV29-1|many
CSVADQQTYNEQFF
TGCAGCGTTGCGGACCAACAGACCTACAATGAGCAGTTCTTC
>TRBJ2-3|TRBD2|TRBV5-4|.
CASSAAGGSTDTQYF
TGTGCCAGCAGCGCAGCGGGAGGAAGCACAGATACGCAGTATTTT
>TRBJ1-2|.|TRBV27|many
CASSLGISRFPNYGYTF
TGTGCCAGCAGTTTGGGCATCAGCCGTTTCCCTAACTATGGCTACACCTTC
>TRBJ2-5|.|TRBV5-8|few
CASSLNQPARPETQYF
TGTGCCAGCAGCTTGAACCAGCCCGCTCGTCCGGAGACCCAGTACTTC